The 19 T cell receptor beta chains in this list originate from one sample, sequenced in a study of blood T cell repertoires in COVID-19. Profiled with immunoSEQ multiplex PCR; TCRdb holds only in-frame clones, not every one. The profile shows about 150,000 clones, roughly 80% of them singletons. Sequenced material: peripheral blood. The receptors derive from a man aged 50 to 59 with acute or convalescent COVID-19.

This clone was detected a few times. V and J are TRBV5-6 and TRBJ2-2; maybe TRBD2 (5 bases). The V end lost 0 bases, the J end lost 4 bases, and 10 bases lay between the germline ends. Germline CDR1 and CDR2: SGHDT and YYEEEE. This CDR3 is built from 15 residues. The CDR3 spells CASSLGGFPTGELFF. CDR3 bases: TGTGCCAGCAGCTTGGGCGGGTTCCCCACCGGGGAGCTGTTTTTT.

The chain couples TRBV2 to TRBJ2-3, with 14 bases aligning to TRBD2. Trimming at V came to 4 bases and at J to 4 bases, leaving 1 base not matched to a gene. CDR1 and CDR2 from the germline V gene are SNHLY and FYNNEI. The CDR3 runs to 15 residues. The CDR3 loop reads CASSGLAGGPDTQYF. In DNA form, the CDR3 reads TGTGCCAGCAGTGGACTAGCGGGGGGGCCAGATACGCAGTATTTT.

The chain is built from TRBV7-3 and TRBJ1-2, with 7 bases that match TRBD1. The CDR3 sequence is 12 residues long. Germline lookup yields CDR1 SGHTA and CDR2 FQGTGA. The V and J ends lost 3 bases and 8 bases, in that order; junction bases with no gene match: 3. CDR3 residues: CASSLTGYGYTF. The CDR3 region has the DNA TGTGCCAGCAGCTTGACAGGGTACGGCTACACCTTC.

V is TRBV5-8 and J is TRBJ2-1, with D unresolved. Germline loops: CDR1 SGHTS, CDR2 YDEGEE. V lost 0 bases and J lost 8, with 18 bases in between. CDR3 size: 16 residues. CDR3 sequence reads: CASSLGPILLRHEQFF. The CDR3 DNA is TGTGCCAGCAGCTTGGGTCCCATCCTGCTACGCCATGAGCAGTTCTTC.

The J gene is TRBJ2-2, the V gene TRBV5-1; a possible D gene is TRBD1 (5 bases). Germline CDR1 is SGHRS and CDR2 is YFSETQ. The CDR3 has 13 amino acids. V dropped 4 bases and J dropped 5 bases, with 9 bases sitting between them. The CDR3, as DNA: TGCGCCAGCAGCGCGACAGAGACCGGGGAGCTGTTTTTT. It translates to CASSATETGELFF.

This chain joins TRBV30 and TRBJ1-3; 7 bases are shared with TRBD1. With 2 bases clipped from V and 3 bases from J, the junction kept 7 bases outside the gene matches. This CDR3 has 15 residues. Germline CDR1 is GTSNPN and CDR2 is SVGIG (reference sequence). The CDR3 loop is CAWSMTGLSGNTIYF. CDR3 sequence (DNA): TGTGCCTGGAGTATGACAGGGCTTAGTGGAAACACCATATATTTT.

The chain joins TRBV9 to TRBJ1-3; possibly TRBD1 for D (5 bases). With 3 bases removed from V and 0 bases from J, the gap between germline ends came to 7 bases. The CDR3 sequence is 14 residues long. Germline assignment: CDR1 SGDLS and CDR2 YYNGEE. In DNA, the CDR3 is TGTGCCAGCAGCGACAGGAGCTCTGGAAACACCATATATTTT. Translated: CASSDRSSGNTIYF.

The chain is built from TRBV7-9 and TRBJ2-7; 8 bases align to TRBD2. CDR1 is SEHNR, CDR2 FQNEAQ, per germline (reference sequence). This CDR3 comprises 15 residues. V dropped 1 base and J dropped 0; count of bases not matched to a gene: 2. In DNA, the CDR3 is TGTGCCAGCAGCTTAGGCGGGGGGCTCTCCTACGAGCAGTACTTC. Its translation is CASSLGGGLSYEQYF. The full variable domain, in which reference TRBV7-9 and TRBJ2-7 provide the parts outside the CDR3, is DTGVSQNPRHKITKRGQNVTFRCDPISEHNRLYWYRQTLGQGPEFLTYFQNEAQLEKSRLLSDRFSAERPKGSFSTLEIQRTEQGDSAMYLCASSLGGGLSYEQYFGPGTRLTVT.

The gene calls are TRBV5-5 and TRBJ1-2, with D maybe TRBD1 (6 bases). V was cut by 5 bases and J by 6 bases, with 23 bases left in between. The CDR3 spans 16 residues. Germline assignment: CDR1 SGHKS and CDR2 YYEKEE (reference sequence). Written as DNA, the CDR3 is TGTGCCAGCAGACCTCGACAGGCCGGGGCCTGGGATGGCTACACCTTC. The encoded protein is CASRPRQAGAWDGYTF.

This clone was picked up one time. The CDR3 bases are TGTGCCAGCAGCCAAACAGGGAGCGACACTGAAGCTTTCTTT. Translating gives CASSQTGSDTEAFF. The chain has TRBV3-1 (or the pseudogene TRBV3-2) and TRBJ1-1, with D perhaps TRBD1 (6 bases). The CDR3 has 14 amino acids. CDR1 is LGHDT, CDR2 YNNKEL, per germline (reference sequence). Trimming stripped 2 bases from V and 3 bases from J, with 10 bases between.

The rearrangement links TRBV14 to TRBJ2-6, with D possibly being TRBD2 (6 bases). Germline V CDR1 and CDR2: SGHDN, FVKESK. The CDR3 consists of 18 residues. Deletions cut 4 bases from V and 0 bases from J, with 16 bases between. The CDR3 spells CASSLMEGSASGANVLTF. As DNA, the CDR3 is TGTGCCAGCAGCCTTATGGAGGGTTCGGCCTCTGGGGCCAACGTCCTGACTTTC.

The CDR3 nucleotides read TGTGCCAGCAGTTTCGCCCTTACAGGGAACACTGAAGCTTTCTTT. Translation gives CASSFALTGNTEAFF. This chain joins TRBV6-5 and TRBJ1-1, with a possible D match to TRBD1 (5 bases). This CDR3 region has 15 residues. Germline CDR1 and CDR2: MNHEY and SVGAGI. Trimming shortened V by 4 bases and J by 1 base, and 13 bases separated the two germline ends.

The chain carries TRBV6-2 or TRBV6-3 and TRBJ1-2, with no clear D. CDR1 is MNHEY, CDR2 SVGEGT, per germline. This CDR3 is 14 amino acids long. The V and J ends lost 2 bases and 5 bases respectively, with 12 bases between them. As DNA, the CDR3 is TGTGCCAGCAGTTACCCCGCCGGTGATTATGGCTACACCTTC. Translated: CASSYPAGDYGYTF.

The rearrangement joins TRBV7-2 to TRBJ2-1; D might be TRBD1 (5 bases). Trimming took off 3 bases at V and 5 bases at J, with 17 bases between the two ends. CDR1 and CDR2 (germline): SGHTA, FQGNSA. This CDR3 has 16 amino acids. CDR3 sequence reads: CASSFAIGDPDNEQFF. Written as DNA, the CDR3 is TGTGCCAGCAGCTTTGCTATAGGGGATCCGGACAATGAGCAGTTCTTC.

This chain links TRBV29-1 with TRBJ1-2; TRBD1 might be the D (6 bases). Germline V gives CDR1 SQVTM, CDR2 ANQGSEA. Trimming shortened V by 7 bases and J by 0 bases, and 12 bases separated the two germline ends. The CDR3 sequence is 13 residues long. The CDR3 protein is CSAGQIANYGYTF. Written as DNA, the CDR3 is TGCAGCGCAGGACAGATAGCTAACTATGGCTACACCTTC.

This chain connects TRBV6-5 to TRBJ2-1, with TRBD2 identical over 8 bases. The length of the CDR3 is 13 residues. V shed 8 bases, J shed 8 bases, and the junction held 8 bases outside the gene matches. CDR1 and CDR2 from the germline V gene are MNHEY and SVGAGI. The CDR3 reads CASVVAGRDEQFF. For the CDR3, the DNA is TGTGCCAGCGTTGTAGCGGGGCGGGATGAGCAGTTCTTC.

CDR3 DNA sequence: TGTGCCAGCAGTCCGACAGGGCTCACTGAAGCTTTCTTT. Residues: CASSPTGLTEAFF. The chain recombines TRBV28 with TRBJ1-1; 7 nucleotides align to TRBD1. Germline V gene sequence: CDR1 MDHEN, CDR2 SYDVKM. The J segment lost 4 bases and the V segment lost 5 bases, leaving 4 bases of the junction unmatched. The CDR3 has 13 residues.

This chain links TRBV7-2 with TRBJ2-3; the match to TRBD2 covers 13 bases. The V gene end was trimmed by 5 bases and the J gene end by 6 bases; junction bases not matched to a gene: 5. Germline V gene lookup returns CDR1 SGHTA and CDR2 FQGNSA. CDR3 length: 15 residues. The CDR3 nucleotides are TGTGCCAGCAGCCAGGGGACTAGCGGGGCGGATACGCAGTATTTT. Translating gives CASSQGTSGADTQYF.

J is TRBJ1-2 and V is TRBV10-2; D gene ambiguous. The CDR3 loop spans 12 amino acids. Germline CDR1 reads WSHSY; CDR2 reads SAAADI. The V end was cut by 3 bases, the J end by 8 bases, with 10 bases between. CDR3 coding DNA: TGCGCCAGCAGTGAAAGTGGGCCGGGCTACACCTTC. Amino acids: CASSESGPGYTF.